This T cell receptor (beta chain) was captured by sequencing in a study of T cell clonotyping in hematopoietic cell transplantation. Germline values: CDR1 SGHTS, CDR2 YDEGEE. The CDR3 covers 17 residues. The V and J ends lost 4 bases and 3 bases, in that order; junction bases with no gene match: 6. Clones were sequenced by immunoSEQ multiplex PCR, and TCRdb holds only the in-frame ones, with some missing. The data show fewer than 80,000 clones, over 90% seen once. The sequenced sample was peripheral blood mononuclear cells. The clonotype comes from a middle-aged man in good health. Some clones in this sample may be carry-over from other donors' samples. The chain has TRBV5-8 and TRBJ2-6; TRBD1 agrees at 11 bases. In DNA, the CDR3 is TGTGCCAGCAGCCCGAAGGACAGGGGGCGTGGGGCCAACGTCCTGACTTTC. It is translated as CASSPKDRGRGANVLTF. The variable domain in full, completed from reference TRBV5-8 and TRBJ2-6, reads EAGVTQSPTHLIKTRGQQATLRCSPISGHTSVYWYQQALGLGLQFLLWYDEGEERNRGNFPPRFSGRQFPNYSSELNVNALELEDSALYLCASSPKDRGRGANVLTFGAGSRLTVL.